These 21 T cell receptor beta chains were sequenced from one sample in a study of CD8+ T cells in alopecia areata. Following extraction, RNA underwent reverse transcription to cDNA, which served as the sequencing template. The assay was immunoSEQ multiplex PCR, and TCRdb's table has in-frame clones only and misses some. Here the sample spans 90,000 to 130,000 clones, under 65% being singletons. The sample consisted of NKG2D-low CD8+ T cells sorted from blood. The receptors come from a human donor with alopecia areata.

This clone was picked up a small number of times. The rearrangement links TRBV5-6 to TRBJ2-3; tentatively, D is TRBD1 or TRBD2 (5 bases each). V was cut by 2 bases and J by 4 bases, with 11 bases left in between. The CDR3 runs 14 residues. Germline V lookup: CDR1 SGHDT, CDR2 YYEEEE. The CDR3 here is CASSFGTDSDTQYF. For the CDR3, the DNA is TGTGCCAGCAGCTTCGGGACCGACTCAGATACGCAGTATTTT.

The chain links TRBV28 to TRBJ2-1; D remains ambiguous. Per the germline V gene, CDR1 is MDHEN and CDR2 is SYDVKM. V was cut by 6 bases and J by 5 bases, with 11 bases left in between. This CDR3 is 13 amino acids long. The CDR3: CASSSREDNEQFF. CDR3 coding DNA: TGTGCCAGCAGCTCGAGAGAGGACAATGAGCAGTTCTTC.

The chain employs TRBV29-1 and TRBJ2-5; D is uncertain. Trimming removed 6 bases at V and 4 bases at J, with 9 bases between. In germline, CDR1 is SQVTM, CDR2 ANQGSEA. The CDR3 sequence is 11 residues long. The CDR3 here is CSVPRLETQYF. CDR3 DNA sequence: TGCAGCGTGCCCCGCTTAGAGACCCAGTACTTC.

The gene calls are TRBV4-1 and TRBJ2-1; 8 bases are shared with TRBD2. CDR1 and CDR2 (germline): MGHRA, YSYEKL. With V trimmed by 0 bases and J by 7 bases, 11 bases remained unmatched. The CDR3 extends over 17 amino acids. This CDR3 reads CASSQDTAAGARNEQFF. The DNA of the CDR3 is TGCGCCAGCAGCCAAGATACCGCAGCGGGAGCGAGGAATGAGCAGTTCTTC.

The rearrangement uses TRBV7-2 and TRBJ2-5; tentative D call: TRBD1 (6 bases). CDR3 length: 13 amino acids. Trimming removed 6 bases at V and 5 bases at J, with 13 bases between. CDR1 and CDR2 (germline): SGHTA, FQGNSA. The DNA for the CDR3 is TGTGCCAGCAGACCAACAGGGCGGGAGACCCAGTACTTC. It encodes CASRPTGRETQYF.

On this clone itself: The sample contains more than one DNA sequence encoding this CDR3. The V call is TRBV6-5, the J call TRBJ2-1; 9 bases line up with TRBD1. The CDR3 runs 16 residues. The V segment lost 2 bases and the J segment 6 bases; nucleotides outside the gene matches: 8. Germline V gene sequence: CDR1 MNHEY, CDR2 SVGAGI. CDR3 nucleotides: TGTGCCAGCAGTTACCGGCCGGGACAGGGAGGCAATGAGCAGTTCTTC. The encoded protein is CASSYRPGQGGNEQFF.

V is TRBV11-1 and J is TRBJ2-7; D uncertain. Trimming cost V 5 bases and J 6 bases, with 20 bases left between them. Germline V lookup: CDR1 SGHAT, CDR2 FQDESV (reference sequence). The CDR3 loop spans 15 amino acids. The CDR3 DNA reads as TGTGCCAGCAGCGATCCGGGCTACGAGGATATCGAGCAGTACTTC. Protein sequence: CASSDPGYEDIEQYF.

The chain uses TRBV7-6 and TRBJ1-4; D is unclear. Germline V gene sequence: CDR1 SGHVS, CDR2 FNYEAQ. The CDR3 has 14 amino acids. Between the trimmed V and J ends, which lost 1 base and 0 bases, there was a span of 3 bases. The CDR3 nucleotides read TGTGCCAGCAGCTTAGAAGCAACTAATGAAAAACTGTTTTTT. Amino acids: CASSLEATNEKLFF.

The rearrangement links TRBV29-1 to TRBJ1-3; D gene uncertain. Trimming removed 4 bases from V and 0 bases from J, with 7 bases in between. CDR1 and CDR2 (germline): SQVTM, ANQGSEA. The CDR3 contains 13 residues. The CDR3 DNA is TGCAGCGTTGGGGTCAGCTCTGGAAACACCATATATTTT. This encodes CSVGVSSGNTIYF.

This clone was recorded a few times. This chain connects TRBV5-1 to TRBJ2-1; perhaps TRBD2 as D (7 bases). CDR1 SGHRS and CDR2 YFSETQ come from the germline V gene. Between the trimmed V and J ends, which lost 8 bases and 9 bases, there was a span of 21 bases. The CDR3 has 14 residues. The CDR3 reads CASLDPGGNGEQFF. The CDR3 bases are TGCGCCAGTCTCGACCCGGGGGGCAACGGTGAGCAGTTCTTC. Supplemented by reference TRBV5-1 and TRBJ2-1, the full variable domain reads KAGVTQTPRYLIKTRGQQVTLSCSPISGHRSVSWYQQTPGQGLQFLFEYFSETQRNKGNFPGRFSGRQFSNSRSEMNVSTLELGDSALYLCASLDPGGNGEQFFGPGTRLTVL.

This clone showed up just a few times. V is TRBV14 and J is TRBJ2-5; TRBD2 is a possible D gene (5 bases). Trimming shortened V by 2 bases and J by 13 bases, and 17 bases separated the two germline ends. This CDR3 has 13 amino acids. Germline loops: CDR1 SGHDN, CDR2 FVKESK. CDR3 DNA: TGTGCCAGCAGCCAAAAGAGTTGGGAGATTGGGTACTTC. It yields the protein CASSQKSWEIGYF.

The CDR3 protein is CASSLSGSSSYNEQFF. CDR3 bases: TGTGCCAGCTCGTTGAGCGGGAGTAGCTCCTACAATGAGCAGTTCTTC. This chain connects TRBV18 to TRBJ2-1; 8 nucleotides line up with TRBD2. The CDR3 loop spans 16 amino acids. Germline loops: CDR1 KGHSH, CDR2 LQKENI. The junction had 7 bases not matched to a gene; V was cut back by 6 bases and J by 0 bases.

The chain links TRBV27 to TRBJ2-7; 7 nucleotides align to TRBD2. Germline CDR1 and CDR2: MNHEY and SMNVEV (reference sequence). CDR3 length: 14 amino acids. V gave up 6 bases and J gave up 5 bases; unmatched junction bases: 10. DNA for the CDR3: TGTGCCAGCAGATCTCTTGGGGGACTACACGAGCAGTACTTC. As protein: CASRSLGGLHEQYF.

For the CDR3, the DNA is TGTGCCAGCAGTGTGACAGGGGCGGGTGGCTACACCTTC. Translation: CASSVTGAGGYTF. This rearrangement joins TRBV27 to TRBJ1-2; 8 bases fit TRBD1. Trimming cost V 5 bases and J 7 bases; bases outside gene matches: 6. CDR3 length equals 13 residues. Germline CDR1 MNHEY, CDR2 SMNVEV (reference sequence).

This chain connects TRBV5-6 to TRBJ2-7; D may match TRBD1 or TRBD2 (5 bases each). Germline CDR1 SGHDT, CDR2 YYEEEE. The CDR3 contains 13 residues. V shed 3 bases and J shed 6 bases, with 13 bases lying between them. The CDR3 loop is CASSYIGGGEQYF. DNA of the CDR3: TGTGCCAGCAGCTATATTGGTGGGGGCGAGCAGTACTTC.

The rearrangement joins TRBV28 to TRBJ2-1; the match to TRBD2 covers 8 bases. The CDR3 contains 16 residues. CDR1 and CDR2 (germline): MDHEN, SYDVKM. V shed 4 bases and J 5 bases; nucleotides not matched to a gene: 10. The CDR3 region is CASSSEGREVNNEQFF. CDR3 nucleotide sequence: TGTGCCAGCAGTTCCGAGGGGCGGGAGGTTAACAATGAGCAGTTCTTC.

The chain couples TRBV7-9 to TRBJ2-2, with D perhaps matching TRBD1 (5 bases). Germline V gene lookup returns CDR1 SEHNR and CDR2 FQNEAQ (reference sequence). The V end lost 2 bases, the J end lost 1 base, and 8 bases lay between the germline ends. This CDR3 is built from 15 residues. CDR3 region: CASSLTTENTGELFF. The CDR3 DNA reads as TGTGCCAGCAGCTTAACGACAGAGAACACCGGGGAGCTGTTTTTT. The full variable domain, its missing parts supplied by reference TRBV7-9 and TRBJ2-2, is DTGVSQNPRHKITKRGQNVTFRCDPISEHNRLYWYRQTLGQGPEFLTYFQNEAQLEKSRLLSDRFSAERPKGSFSTLEIQRTEQGDSAMYLCASSLTTENTGELFFGEGSRLTVL.

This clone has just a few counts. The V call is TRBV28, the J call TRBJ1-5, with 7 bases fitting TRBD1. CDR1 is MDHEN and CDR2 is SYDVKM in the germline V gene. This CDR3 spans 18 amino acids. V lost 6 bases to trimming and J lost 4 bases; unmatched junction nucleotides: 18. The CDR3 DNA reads TGTGCCAGCAGCCCTTTGGTTGGAGGGGGCATTGGTAATCAGCCCCAGCATTTT. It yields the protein CASSPLVGGGIGNQPQHF.

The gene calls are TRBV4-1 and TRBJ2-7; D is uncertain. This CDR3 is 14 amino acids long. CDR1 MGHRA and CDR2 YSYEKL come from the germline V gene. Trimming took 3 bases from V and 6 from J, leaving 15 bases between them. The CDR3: CASSQSIDAREQYF. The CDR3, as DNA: TGCGCCAGCAGCCAGTCAATAGACGCTCGCGAGCAGTACTTC.

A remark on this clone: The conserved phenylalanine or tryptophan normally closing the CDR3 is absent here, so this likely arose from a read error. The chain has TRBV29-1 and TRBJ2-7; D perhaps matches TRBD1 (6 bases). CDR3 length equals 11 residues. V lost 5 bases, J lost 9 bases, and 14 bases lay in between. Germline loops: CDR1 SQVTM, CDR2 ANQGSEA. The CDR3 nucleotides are TGCAGCGTTCCAGAAGGGGGTGGGCAGTACTGC. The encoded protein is CSVPEGGGQYC.

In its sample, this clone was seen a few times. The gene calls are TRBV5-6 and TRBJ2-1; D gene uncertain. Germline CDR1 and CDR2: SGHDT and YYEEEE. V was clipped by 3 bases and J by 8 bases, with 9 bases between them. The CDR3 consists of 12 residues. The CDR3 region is CASSSRLHEQFF. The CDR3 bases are TGTGCCAGCAGCTCCAGGTTGCATGAGCAGTTCTTC.